This TCR beta chain originates from a study of T-cell memory formation after mild COVID-19. Study overall: For the most part, TCR clusters were specific to one donor. Study-wide results and caveats: Day 15 to 85 contractors were CD4/CD8 balanced; later expanders leaned CD4+.

This clonotype occurred a few times. Antigen specificity is unknown. Each CDR3 protein gets one entry after TCRdb re-called the 5' RACE reads with MiXCR. The sample carries a few hundred thousand distinct CDR3 sequences, less than 25% recorded once. CDR3 length: 16 residues. Germline V gene sequence: CDR1 SGDLS, CDR2 YYNGEE. V gave up 1 base and J gave up 12 bases; unmatched junction bases: 12. The chain has TRBV9 and TRBJ2-1; 11 bases align to TRBD2. The clonotype was recovered from an adult woman who had mild COVID-19 (a few samples of this study predate the infection). Cell type and time point are not known. The specimen sequenced was PBMCs or a T cell subset sorted from them (not recorded which). CDR3 in amino acids: CASSVQIAGGPPGQFF. CDR3 coding DNA: TGTGCCAGCAGCGTACAGATAGCGGGAGGGCCACCTGGGCAGTTCTTC.